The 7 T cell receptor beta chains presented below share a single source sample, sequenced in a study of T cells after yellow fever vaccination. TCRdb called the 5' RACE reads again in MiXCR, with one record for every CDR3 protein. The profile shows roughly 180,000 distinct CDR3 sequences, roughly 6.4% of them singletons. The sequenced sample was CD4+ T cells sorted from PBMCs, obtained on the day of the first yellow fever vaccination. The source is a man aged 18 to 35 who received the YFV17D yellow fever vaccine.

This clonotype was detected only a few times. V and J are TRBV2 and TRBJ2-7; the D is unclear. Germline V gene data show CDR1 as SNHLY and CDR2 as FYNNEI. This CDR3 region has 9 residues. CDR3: CAWGYEQYV. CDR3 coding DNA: TGTGCTTGGGGCTACGAGCAGTACGTC.

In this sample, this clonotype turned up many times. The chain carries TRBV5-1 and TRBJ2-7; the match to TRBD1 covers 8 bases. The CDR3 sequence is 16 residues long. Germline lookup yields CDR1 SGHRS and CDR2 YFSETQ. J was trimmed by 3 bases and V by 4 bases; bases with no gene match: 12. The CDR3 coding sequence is TGCGCCAGCAGCACCTTGACAGGGGCGAAGGGCTACGAGCAGTACTTC. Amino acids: CASSTLTGAKGYEQYF.

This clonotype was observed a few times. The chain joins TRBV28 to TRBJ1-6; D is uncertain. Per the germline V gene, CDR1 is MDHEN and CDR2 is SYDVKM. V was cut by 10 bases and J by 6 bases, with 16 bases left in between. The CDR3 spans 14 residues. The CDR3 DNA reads TGTGCCACCCTACCCGGGCAGTCTAATTCACCCCTCCACTTT. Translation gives CATLPGQSNSPLHF.

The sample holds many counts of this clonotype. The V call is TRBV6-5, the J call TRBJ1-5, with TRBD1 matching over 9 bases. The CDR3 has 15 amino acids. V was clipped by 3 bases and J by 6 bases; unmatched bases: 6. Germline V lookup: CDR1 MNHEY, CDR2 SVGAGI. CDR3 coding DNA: TGTGCCAGCAGTTATGGACAGGGGAGCTTTCAGCCCCAGCATTTT. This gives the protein CASSYGQGSFQPQHF.

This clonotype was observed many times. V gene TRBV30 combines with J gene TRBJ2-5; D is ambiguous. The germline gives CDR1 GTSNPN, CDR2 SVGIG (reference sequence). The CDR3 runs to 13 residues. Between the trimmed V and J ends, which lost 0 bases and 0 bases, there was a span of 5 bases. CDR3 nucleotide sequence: TGTGCCTGGAGTGTAGGGCACCAAGAGACCCAGTACTTC. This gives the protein CAWSVGHQETQYF.

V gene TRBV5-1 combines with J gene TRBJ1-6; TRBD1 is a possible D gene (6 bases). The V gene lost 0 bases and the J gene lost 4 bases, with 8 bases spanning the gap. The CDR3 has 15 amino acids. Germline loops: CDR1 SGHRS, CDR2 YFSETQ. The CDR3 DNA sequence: TGCGCCAGCAGCTTGGATACAGGGTATAATTCACCCCTCCACTTT. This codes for CASSLDTGYNSPLHF. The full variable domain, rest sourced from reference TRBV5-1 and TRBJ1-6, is KAGVTQTPRYLIKTRGQQVTLSCSPISGHRSVSWYQQTPGQGLQFLFEYFSETQRNKGNFPGRFSGRQFSNSRSEMNVSTLELGDSALYLCASSLDTGYNSPLHFGNGTRLTVT.

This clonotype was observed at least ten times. CDR3 in DNA: TGCGCCAGCAGCTTGGGGACAGAGAACTATGGCTACACCTTC. This gives the protein CASSLGTENYGYTF. This chain uses TRBV5-1 with TRBJ1-2, with a weak D call TRBD1 (6 bases). Trimming shortened V by 0 bases and J by 2 bases, and 8 bases separated the two germline ends. The CDR3 contains 14 residues. The germline V gene encodes CDR1 SGHRS and CDR2 YFSETQ. The full variable domain, rest sourced from reference TRBV5-1 and TRBJ1-2, is KAGVTQTPRYLIKTRGQQVTLSCSPISGHRSVSWYQQTPGQGLQFLFEYFSETQRNKGNFPGRFSGRQFSNSRSEMNVSTLELGDSALYLCASSLGTENYGYTFGSGTRLTVV.